Sequencing of this T cell receptor (beta chain) was carried out in a study of blood T cells in healthy people across ages. Each donor had around 10 milliliters of peripheral blood drawn. Combining a sample-barcoded 5' primer with a J-beta primer mix, a second PCR ran for about 6 to 12 cycles. TCRdb reprocessed the 5' RACE reads via MiXCR and lists one record per CDR3 protein. Among some 640,000 distinct CDR3 sequences, approximately 50% were seen once, and the ten largest hold approximately 32%. As concerns this clonotype: What it binds is unknown.

Overall study findings and caveats: Strong correlation was found linking TCR beta diversity to naive T cell percentage. Conclusively comparing naive with antigen-experienced cells was impossible with unsorted PBMCs. Naive CD4+ cells and diversity were both higher in long-lived donors than in aged donors.

Trimming removed 5 bases from V and 3 bases from J; junction bases left unmatched: 8. This CDR3 has 15 amino acids. Germline CDR1 SSHAT, CDR2 FNYEAQ (reference sequence). Material: blood. The chain uses TRBV7-7 and TRBJ2-3; 7 bases match TRBD1. The source of this sequence is a woman aged 60 to 75 in good health. The CDR3 bases are TGTGCCAGCAGCCAACAGGGGCGCGGAACAGATACGCAGTATTTT. It yields the protein CASSQQGRGTDTQYF.